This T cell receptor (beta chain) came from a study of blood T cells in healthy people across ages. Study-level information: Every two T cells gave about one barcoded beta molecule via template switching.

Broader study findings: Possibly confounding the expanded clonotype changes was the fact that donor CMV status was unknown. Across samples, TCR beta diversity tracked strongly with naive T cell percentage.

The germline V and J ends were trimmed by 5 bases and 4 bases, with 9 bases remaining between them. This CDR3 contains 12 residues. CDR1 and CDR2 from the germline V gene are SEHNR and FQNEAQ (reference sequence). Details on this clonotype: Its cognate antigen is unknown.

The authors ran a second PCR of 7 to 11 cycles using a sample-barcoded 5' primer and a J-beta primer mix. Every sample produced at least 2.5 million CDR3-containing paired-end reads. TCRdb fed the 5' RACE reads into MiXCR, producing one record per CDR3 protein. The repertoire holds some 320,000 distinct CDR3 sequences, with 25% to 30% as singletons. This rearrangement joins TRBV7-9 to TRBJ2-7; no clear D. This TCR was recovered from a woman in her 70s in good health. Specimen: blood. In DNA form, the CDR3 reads TGTGCCAGCAGCCGAGTAGATTACGAGCAGTACTTC. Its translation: CASSRVDYEQYF.